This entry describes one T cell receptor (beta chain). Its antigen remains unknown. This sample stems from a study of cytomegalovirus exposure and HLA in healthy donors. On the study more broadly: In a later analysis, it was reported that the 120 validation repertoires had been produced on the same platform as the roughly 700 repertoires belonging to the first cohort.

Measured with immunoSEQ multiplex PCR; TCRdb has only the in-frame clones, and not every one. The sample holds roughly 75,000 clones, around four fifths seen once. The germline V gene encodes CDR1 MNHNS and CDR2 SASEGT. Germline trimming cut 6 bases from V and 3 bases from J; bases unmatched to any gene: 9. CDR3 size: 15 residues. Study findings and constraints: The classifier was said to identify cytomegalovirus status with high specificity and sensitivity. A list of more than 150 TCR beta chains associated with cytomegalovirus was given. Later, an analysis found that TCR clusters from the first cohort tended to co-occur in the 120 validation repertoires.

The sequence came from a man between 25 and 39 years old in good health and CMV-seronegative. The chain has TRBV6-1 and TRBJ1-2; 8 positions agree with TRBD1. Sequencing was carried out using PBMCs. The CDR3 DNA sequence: TGTGCCAGCAGGCCCCAGACAGGGGTCGACTATGGCTACACCTTC. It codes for CASRPQTGVDYGYTF.